The present T cell receptor beta chain was sequenced within a study of shared clonotypes between healthy human individuals. Study-wide results and limits: At large depth, rarefaction still showed sorted-subset sequencing to be incomplete. For naive CD4 cells, 4% to 5% of clonotypes were shared across a few donors.

TCRdb's table, derived via immunoSEQ multiplex PCR, lists solely in-frame clones and lacks some. The sample shows approximately 530,000 clones, 95% to 97% of them seen only once. Each sample came from a Caucasian adult donor living in Nashville, Tennessee. This CDR3 has 13 amino acids. V was trimmed by 7 bases and J by 3 bases, leaving 10 bases between them. CDR1 and CDR2 from the germline V gene are SGHAT and FQNNGV. Regarding this clone: Its target is unknown.

The specimen was naive CD4+ T cells sorted from blood. Subset indicated: CD45RA+ positively selected. This receptor was obtained from a woman aged 30 to 39 in good health. V gene TRBV11-2 combines with J gene TRBJ2-1, with D uncertain. The CDR3 spells CASTRQVYNEQFF. CDR3 DNA sequence: TGTGCCAGCACCCGGCAGGTCTACAATGAGCAGTTCTTC.